These 2 T cell receptor beta chains came from one sample sequenced in a study of T cells after yellow fever vaccination. TCRdb redid the calling of the 5' RACE reads with MiXCR, one entry per CDR3 protein. The sample contains 300,000 to 350,000 distinct CDR3 sequences, roughly 10% of which appear only once. The input for sequencing was CD4+ T cells sorted from PBMCs, taken 45 days after the yellow fever booster vaccination. These receptor sequences come from a young man who received the YFV17D yellow fever vaccine.

This clonotype was recorded a few times. This rearrangement joins TRBV7-3 to TRBJ1-1; no definite D call. Germline values: CDR1 SGHTA, CDR2 FQGTGA. With 2 bases removed from V and 3 bases from J, the gap between germline ends came to 7 bases. The CDR3 is 13 amino acids. The CDR3 nucleotides are TGTGCCAGCAGCTTATCAGATGACACTGAAGCTTTCTTT. It specifies CASSLSDDTEAFF.

This chain links TRBV11-2 with TRBJ2-5; D is possibly TRBD1 (6 bases). The V end was cut by 5 bases, the J end by 2 bases, with 15 bases between. Per germline, CDR1 SGHAT and CDR2 FQNNGV. The CDR3 has 15 residues. The CDR3 loop reads CASSPRVGAQETQYF. The CDR3 DNA follows: TGTGCCAGCAGCCCTCGGGTGGGGGCTCAAGAGACCCAGTACTTC.